The 9 T cell receptor beta chains below were found in one sample sequenced in a study of T cell clonality in common variable immunodeficiency. Clones were sequenced by immunoSEQ multiplex PCR, and TCRdb holds only the in-frame ones, with some missing. The sample has approximately 30,000 clones, none seen only once. The sequenced material came from peripheral blood mononuclear cells. Receptor source: a person aged 18 to 75 in good health.

Ten or more counts support this clone. Read sequence stops 3 residues before the CDR3 end, and the germline J gene provides the missing end. The chain couples TRBV30 to TRBJ2-7, with 9 bases aligning to TRBD1. The CDR3 is made up of 14 amino acids. Germline CDR1 is GTSNPN and CDR2 is SVGIG (reference sequence). The trim removed 6 bases at V and 3 bases at J, leaving 9 bases unmatched. The DNA read from the CDR3 is TGTGCCTGCCCTGGACAGGGGCGATACTACGAG. Residues: CACPGQGRYYE. The full-length CDR3 reads as CACPGQGRYYEQYF.

The sample holds many counts of this clone. The read terminates 3 residues ahead of where the CDR3 ends, so the germline J gene completes it. This rearrangement joins TRBV5-6 to TRBJ1-1; maybe TRBD1 (5 bases). CDR1 and CDR2 (germline): SGHDT, YYEEEE. The CDR3 has 13 residues. The V and J ends lost 2 bases and 4 bases respectively, with 9 bases between them. The sequenced part of the CDR3 DNA is TGTGCCAGCAGCTTACAGGCTCTCACTGAA. This codes for CASSLQALTE. The complete CDR3 reads CASSLQALTEAFF.

This clone was picked up many times. The read stops 3 residues short of the end of the CDR3; the missing end is completed from the germline J gene. The chain links TRBV6-1 to TRBJ1-5; a weak D match, TRBD1 (6 bases). This CDR3 has 13 amino acids. Germline CDR1 is MNHNS and CDR2 is SASEGT. The sequenced CDR3 bases are TGTGCCAGCAGTGAAGTAGGGGGTGAACCC. Its translation: CASSEVGGEP. In full, the CDR3 reads CASSEVGGEPQHF.

This clone appeared many times. Coverage ceases 3 residues before the CDR3 finishes, and the germline J gene fills in the end. The V gene is TRBV5-1, the J gene TRBJ2-5; 8 bases align to TRBD1. Germline CDR1 reads SGHRS; CDR2 reads YFSETQ. V shed 7 bases, J shed 5 bases, and the junction held 7 bases outside the gene matches. The CDR3 loop spans 13 amino acids. Partial CDR3 DNA: TGCGCCAGCCGACAGGGGCCAACGGAGACC. Its translation: CASRQGPTET. Given in full, the CDR3 is CASRQGPTETQYF.

A note on this clone: The read comes to an end 3 residues before the CDR3 does, leaving the germline J gene to fill in the end. The rearrangement joins TRBV7-2 to TRBJ2-3; tentatively, D is TRBD2 (5 bases). Germline V gene sequence: CDR1 SGHTA, CDR2 FQGNSA. The CDR3 length is 13 residues. CDR3: CASSLGAGGTQYF. The CDR3 bases that were read are TGTGCCAGCAGCTTAGGGGCGGGTGGGACG.

The DNA read from the CDR3 is TGTGCCAGTAGTAACAGGGTCTATGGT. It codes for CASSNRVYG. The CDR3 reads in full as CASSNRVYGQYF. The chain couples TRBV19 to TRBJ2-4; a possible D gene is TRBD1 (6 bases). The read comes to an end 3 residues before the CDR3 does, leaving the germline J gene to fill in the end. The CDR3 runs to 12 residues. Germline-derived CDR1 and CDR2 are LNHDA and SQIVND (reference sequence).

Concerning this clone itself: Read data end 3 residues before the CDR3 end; the end is taken from the germline J gene. The chain combines TRBV7-6 with TRBJ2-4; TRBD2 aligns across 8 bases. This CDR3 spans 17 amino acids. Germline CDR1 reads SGHVS; CDR2 reads FNYEAQ. CDR3 DNA, as far as it was read: TGTGCCAGCCCCGGGGGGGGGACCACGAGGGGCCAAGAGACT. Amino acid sequence: CASPGGGTTRGQET. The entire CDR3 is CASPGGGTTRGQETQYF.

This clone appeared many times. Read sequence stops 3 residues before the CDR3 end, and the germline J gene provides the missing end. The chain uses TRBV4-1 and TRBJ1-2; 8 bases line up with TRBD1. Trimming cost V 0 bases and J 3 bases; bases outside gene matches: 3. Germline V gene sequence: CDR1 MGHRA, CDR2 YSYEKL. This CDR3 is built from 15 residues. The sequenced part of the CDR3 DNA is TGCGCCAGCAGCCAAGACCCAGGGGGCTACTATGGC. Translating gives CASSQDPGGYYG. The CDR3, in full, reads CASSQDPGGYYGYTF.

This clone was seen many times. The read stops 3 residues short of the end of the CDR3; the missing end is completed from the germline J gene. The chain couples TRBV7-8 to TRBJ2-7; TRBD1 agrees at 7 bases. J was trimmed by 2 bases and V by 2 bases; bases with no gene match: 12. From germline, CDR1 is SGHVS and CDR2 FQNEAQ. CDR3 length equals 17 residues. The CDR3: CASSLIPSRQGTYEQYF. Partial CDR3 DNA: TGTGCCAGCAGCTTAATCCCCTCTCGACAGGGTACCTACGAG.